This entry is about one T cell receptor (beta chain). The target of this receptor is not known. No per-base quality is available; no much larger clone lies one base away. This entry comes from a study of blood T cell repertoires in COVID-19 (dated by TCRdb to 2020 to 2022). Concerning the study at large: Samples from collaborators originated in the United States, Italy and Spain and spanned both the acute and convalescent phases of COVID-19. The material from the prospective study consisted of cDNA or gDNA derived from T cells, B-cell-depleted T cells, or PBMCs. Deeply sampled blood TCRbeta repertoires from subjects exposed to, actively infected with, or recovered from COVID-19 were included in the dataset. A freely available public database, intended as a resource for researchers studying the immune response to SARS-CoV-2, is where the repertoires were released. Samples were obtained from the ongoing ImmuneRACE study (first 160 participants) and from approximately 1,200 subjects provided by 6 global collaborators. The sample metadata nearly always contained a de-identified subject ID, COVID-19 status, age in years and sex. HLA class I and class II types, where available, came from metadata supplied by the sample provider rather than from assay-based typing.

Broader findings and caveats from the paper: The amount of clinical and demographic metadata varied by source and participant and was provided uncurated.

In the germline V gene, CDR1 corresponds to SGHVS and CDR2 to FQNEAQ. The CDR3 starts with the cysteine, ends with the phenylalanine, and has 18 residues. Just CDR3 DNA is preserved here, 54 bases in frame from base 1. V loses 5 bases at its end and J loses 2 bases; junction bases beyond the gene matches: 13. The immunoSEQ Assay, a bias-controlled multiplex PCR, was used to amplify TCRbeta CDR3 regions from genomic DNA. Per the original workflow: The number of nucleated cells in each sample was estimated by amplification of reference gene primers within the assay. Sequence reads were collapsed and filtered to measure the absolute abundance of every unique TCRbeta CDR3 rearrangement. For each sample, productive Simpson clonality was calculated as the square root of Simpson's diversity index across productive rearrangements. The table comes from immuneACCESS by way of TCRdb, which keeps in-frame sequences with V and J called. Part of the clones is missing from these tables; in studies checked, under half for an unresolved V gene and the rest for unknown reasons. Clonal size and the V and J genes are those of that table, whereas D and trimming came from the DNA. In this sample the table shows around 280,000 clones, around nine tenths of which occur a single time. Approximately 5.7% of the sample belongs to the ten largest clones.

In the prospective study, participants were about 18 to 95 years old, resided in 24 geographic areas of the United States, and were enrolled through a virtual design. In the prospective study, cohorts were assigned on the basis of participant-reported clinical history obtained from a screening survey and a study questionnaire. Recovered participants in ImmuneRACE Cohort 3 were defined as having two consecutive negative NP/OP PCR tests, clearance from a healthcare professional, or resolution of symptoms. Mobile phlebotomists in the prospective study collected whole blood, serum and a nasopharyngeal or oropharyngeal swab from every participant. Over an approximately 2-month period, participants in the prospective study had the option of providing additional blood draws and questionnaires. Before DNA extraction, blood samples from the prospective study were shipped at room temperature or frozen.

The V gene is TRBV7-8 and the J gene is TRBJ2-3; TRBD1 aligns with 10 central bases. The TCR sequence derives from a woman between 35 and 50 years old who had recovered from COVID-19. Specimen: PBMCs or T cells enriched from blood (not recorded which). The nucleotide sequence is TGTGCCAGCAGCACCCTTGGAGGGACAGGGGTATCCACAGATACGCAGTATTTT. It translates as CASSTLGGTGVSTDTQYF.